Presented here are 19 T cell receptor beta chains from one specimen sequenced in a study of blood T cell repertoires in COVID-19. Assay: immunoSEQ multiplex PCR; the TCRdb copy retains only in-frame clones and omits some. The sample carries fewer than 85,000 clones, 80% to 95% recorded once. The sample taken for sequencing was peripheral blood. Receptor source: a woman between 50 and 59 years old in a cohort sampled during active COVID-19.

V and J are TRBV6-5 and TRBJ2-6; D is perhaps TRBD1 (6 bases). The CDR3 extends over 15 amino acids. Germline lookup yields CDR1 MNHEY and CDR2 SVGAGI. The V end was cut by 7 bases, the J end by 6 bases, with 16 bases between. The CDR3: CASTPQGGSANVLTF. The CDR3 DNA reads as TGTGCCAGCACCCCACAAGGGGGATCGGCCAACGTCCTGACTTTC.

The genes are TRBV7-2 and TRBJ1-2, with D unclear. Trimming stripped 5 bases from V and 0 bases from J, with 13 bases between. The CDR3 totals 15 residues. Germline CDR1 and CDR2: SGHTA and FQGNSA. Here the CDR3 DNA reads TGTGCCAGCAGCCCGATGGCGGATGCTAACTATGGCTACACCTTC. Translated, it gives CASSPMADANYGYTF.

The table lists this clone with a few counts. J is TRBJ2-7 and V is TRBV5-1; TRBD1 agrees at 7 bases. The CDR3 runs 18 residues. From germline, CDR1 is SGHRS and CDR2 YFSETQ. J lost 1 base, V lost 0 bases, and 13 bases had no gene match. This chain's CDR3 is CASSLATTSGTESYEQYF. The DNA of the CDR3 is TGCGCCAGCAGCTTGGCAACGACTTCCGGGACAGAGTCCTACGAGCAGTACTTC.

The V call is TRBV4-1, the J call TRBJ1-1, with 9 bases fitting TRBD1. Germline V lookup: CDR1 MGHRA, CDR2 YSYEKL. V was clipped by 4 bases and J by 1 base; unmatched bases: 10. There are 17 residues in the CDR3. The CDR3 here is CASSPPDRGRGNTEAFF. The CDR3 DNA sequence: TGCGCCAGCAGCCCCCCGGACAGGGGAAGGGGGAACACTGAAGCTTTCTTT.

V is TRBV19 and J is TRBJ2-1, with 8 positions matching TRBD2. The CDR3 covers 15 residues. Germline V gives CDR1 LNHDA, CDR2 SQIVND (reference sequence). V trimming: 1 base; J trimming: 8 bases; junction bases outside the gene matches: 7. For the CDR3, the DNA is TGTGCCAGTAGTATAGGGACTAGCAATCAGGATGAGCAGTTCTTC. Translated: CASSIGTSNQDEQFF.

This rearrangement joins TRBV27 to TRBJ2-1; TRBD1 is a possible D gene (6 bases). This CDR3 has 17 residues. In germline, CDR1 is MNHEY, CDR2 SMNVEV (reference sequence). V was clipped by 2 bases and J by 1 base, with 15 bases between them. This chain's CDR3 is CASSLKAGEFSYNEQFF. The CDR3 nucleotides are TGTGCCAGCAGTTTAAAGGCAGGGGAGTTTTCCTACAATGAGCAGTTCTTC.

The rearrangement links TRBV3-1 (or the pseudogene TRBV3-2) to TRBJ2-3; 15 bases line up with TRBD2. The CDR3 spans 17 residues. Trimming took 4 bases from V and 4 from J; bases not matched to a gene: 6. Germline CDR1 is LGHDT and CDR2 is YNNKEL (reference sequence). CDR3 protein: CASSLGLAGGGADTQYF. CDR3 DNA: TGTGCCAGCAGCCTAGGACTAGCGGGAGGGGGGGCAGATACGCAGTATTTT.

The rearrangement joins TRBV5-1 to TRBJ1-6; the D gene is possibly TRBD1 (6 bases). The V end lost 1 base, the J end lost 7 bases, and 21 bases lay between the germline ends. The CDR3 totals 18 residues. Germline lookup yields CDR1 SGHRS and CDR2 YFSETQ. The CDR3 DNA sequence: TGCGCCAGCAGCTTGTTGGGCGACAGGTCACCTGGAAATTCACCCCTCCACTTT. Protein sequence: CASSLLGDRSPGNSPLHF.

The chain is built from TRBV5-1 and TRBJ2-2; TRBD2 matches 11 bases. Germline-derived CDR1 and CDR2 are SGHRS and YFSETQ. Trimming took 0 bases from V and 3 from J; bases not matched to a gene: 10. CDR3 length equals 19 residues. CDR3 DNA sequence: TGCGCCAGCAGCTTGGCCTCCTTTACTAGCGGGAGCGACACCGGGGAGCTGTTTTTT. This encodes CASSLASFTSGSDTGELFF.

The CDR3: CASSLGSLQGPAYEQYF. CDR3 bases: TGTGCCAGCAGCTTGGGATCCCTGCAGGGGCCAGCCTACGAGCAGTACTTC. The chain has TRBV7-2 and TRBJ2-7; possible D gene TRBD1, 6 bases. The CDR3 consists of 17 residues. Trimming took 3 bases from V and 2 from J, leaving 20 bases between them. CDR1 is SGHTA and CDR2 is FQGNSA in the germline V gene.

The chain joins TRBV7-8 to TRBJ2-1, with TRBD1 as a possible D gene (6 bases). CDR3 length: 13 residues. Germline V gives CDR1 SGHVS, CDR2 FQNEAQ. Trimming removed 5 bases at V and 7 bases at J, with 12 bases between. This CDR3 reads CASSRQVGNEQFF. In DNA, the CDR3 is TGTGCCAGCAGCCGACAGGTCGGAAATGAGCAGTTCTTC.

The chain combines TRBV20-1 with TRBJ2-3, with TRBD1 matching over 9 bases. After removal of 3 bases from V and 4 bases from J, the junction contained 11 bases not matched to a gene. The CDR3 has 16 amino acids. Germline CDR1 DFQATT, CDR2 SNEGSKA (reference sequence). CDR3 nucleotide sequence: TGCAGTGCTAGTGGAGACAGGGGGGACGGCGCAGATACGCAGTATTTT. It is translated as CSASGDRGDGADTQYF.

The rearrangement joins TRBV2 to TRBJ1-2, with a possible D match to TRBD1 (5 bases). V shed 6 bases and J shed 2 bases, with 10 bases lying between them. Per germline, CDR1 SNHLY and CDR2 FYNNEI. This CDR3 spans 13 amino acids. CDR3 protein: CASSKRGNYGYTF. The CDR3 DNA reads TGTGCCAGCAGCAAGCGGGGGAACTATGGCTACACCTTC.

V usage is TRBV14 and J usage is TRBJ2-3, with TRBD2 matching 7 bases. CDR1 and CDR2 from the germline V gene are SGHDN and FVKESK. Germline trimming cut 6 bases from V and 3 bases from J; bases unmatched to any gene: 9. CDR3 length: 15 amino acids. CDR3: CASSFLAEGTDTQYF. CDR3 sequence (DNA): TGTGCCAGCAGTTTTCTAGCGGAGGGTACAGATACGCAGTATTTT.

In DNA, the CDR3 is TGTGCCAGCAGTCCCCAGGGGGTTGGCAATGAGCAGTTCTTC. Translating gives CASSPQGVGNEQFF. V and J are TRBV6-6 and TRBJ2-1; 7 positions agree with TRBD1. In germline, CDR1 is MNHNY, CDR2 SVGAGI (reference sequence). The CDR3 has 14 amino acids. V trimming: 5 bases; J trimming: 6 bases; junction bases outside the gene matches: 7.

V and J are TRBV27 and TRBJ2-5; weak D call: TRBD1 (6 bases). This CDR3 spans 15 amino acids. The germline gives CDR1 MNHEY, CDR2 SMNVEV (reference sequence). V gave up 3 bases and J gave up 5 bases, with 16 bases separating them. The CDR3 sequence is CASSLEGRGWETQYF. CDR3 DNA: TGTGCCAGCAGTTTGGAAGGCAGGGGCTGGGAGACCCAGTACTTC.

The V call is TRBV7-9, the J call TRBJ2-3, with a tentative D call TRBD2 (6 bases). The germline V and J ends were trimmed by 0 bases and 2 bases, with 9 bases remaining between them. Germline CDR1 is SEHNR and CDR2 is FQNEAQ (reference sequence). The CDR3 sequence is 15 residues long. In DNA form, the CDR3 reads TGTGCCAGCAGCTTAGCGGGAGGAGACACAGATACGCAGTATTTT. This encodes CASSLAGGDTDTQYF.

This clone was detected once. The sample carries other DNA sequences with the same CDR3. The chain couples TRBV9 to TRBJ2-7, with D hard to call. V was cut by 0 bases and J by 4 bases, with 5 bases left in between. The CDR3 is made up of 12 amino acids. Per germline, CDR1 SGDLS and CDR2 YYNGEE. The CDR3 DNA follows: TGTGCCAGCAGCGTAGGAGGTTACGAGCAGTACTTC. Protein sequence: CASSVGGYEQYF. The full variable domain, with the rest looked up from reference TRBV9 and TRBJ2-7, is DSGVTQTPKHLITATGQRVTLRCSPRSGDLSVYWYQQSLDQGLQFLIQYYNGEERAKGNILERFSAQQFPDLHSELNLSSLELGDSALYFCASSVGGYEQYFGPGTRLTVT.

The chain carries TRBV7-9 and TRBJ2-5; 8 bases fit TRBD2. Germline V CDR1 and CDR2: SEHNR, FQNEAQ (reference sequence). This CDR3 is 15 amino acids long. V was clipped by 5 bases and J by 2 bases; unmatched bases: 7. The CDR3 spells CASSLLIAGQETQYF. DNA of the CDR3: TGTGCCAGCAGCCTCCTAATAGCGGGGCAAGAGACCCAGTACTTC. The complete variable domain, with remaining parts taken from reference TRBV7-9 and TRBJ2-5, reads DTGVSQNPRHKITKRGQNVTFRCDPISEHNRLYWYRQTLGQGPEFLTYFQNEAQLEKSRLLSDRFSAERPKGSFSTLEIQRTEQGDSAMYLCASSLLIAGQETQYFGPGTRLLVL.